The present entry profiles one TCR beta chain with its context. What it binds is unknown. V dropped 6 bases and J dropped 5 bases, with 13 bases sitting between them. The CDR3 runs 13 residues. CDR1 is SEHNR and CDR2 is FQNEAQ in the germline V gene (reference sequence). Generated by immunoSEQ multiplex PCR, the TCRdb table keeps only in-frame clones and is missing some. The table includes 130,000 to 150,000 clones, approximately 78% detected once. These data belong to a study of T cell responses to AZD1222 COVID-19 vaccine. Study-wide findings and caveats: Clonal diversity was possibly underestimated, and white British individuals and females predominated among donors.

The sequences come from peripheral blood, collected on day 0 of MenACWY control vaccination. This sequence joins TRBV7-9 and TRBJ1-2; perhaps TRBD1 as D (5 bases). The source of this sequence is an adult in good health. Here the CDR3 reads CASSWDGAYGYTF. The DNA for the CDR3 is TGTGCCAGCAGTTGGGACGGAGCTTATGGCTACACCTTC.